This entry describes one TCR beta chain. This CDR3 spans 10 amino acids. From germline, CDR1 is GTSNPN and CDR2 SVGIG (reference sequence). V dropped 7 bases and J dropped 12; count of bases not matched to a gene: 7. The data belong to a study of blood T cell repertoires in COVID-19. Study as a whole: Researchers got acute and convalescent COVID-19 samples from the United States, Italy and Spain. From T cells, B-cell-depleted T cells, or PBMCs came the material, which was cDNA or gDNA.

As processed by the authors: Researchers report that nucleated cell counts were estimated from reference gene primer amplification. Data came from immunoSEQ multiplex PCR; TCRdb stores just in-frame clones and leaves some out. The DNA was the basis for D and trimming; V, J and clone size are from that table. The repertoire consists of about 100,000 clones, with approximately 86% occurring once and the leading ten covering 13%. The chain joins TRBV30 to TRBJ1-2; 8 nucleotides match TRBD1. The specimen was peripheral blood. The sequence derives from a man between 45 and 60 years old with active or convalescent COVID-19. In DNA form, the CDR3 reads TGTGCCTTCGGACAGGGAAAGGACACCTTC. It specifies CAFGQGKDTF.